Shown below are 9 T cell receptor beta chains from a single sample sequenced in a study of blood T cell repertoires in COVID-19 (dated by TCRdb to the early 2020s). The library came from the immunoSEQ multiplex PCR assay. TCRdb obtained this table from immuneACCESS and retained in-frame rearrangements with V and J assigned. These tables miss some clones; where compared with another copy, unresolved V genes account for less than half of the shortfall, and the remainder is unexplained. This sample comprises 330,000 or so clones, approximately 86% of them detected only once. The ten largest clones represent 7.5% to 10% of the sample. Sample: peripheral blood. These receptors were obtained from a young man with COVID-19, enrolled during active disease.

The CDR3 coding sequence is TGCGCCAGCAGCCACCGGGACAGCAGAGCCGAGCAGTACTTC. It encodes CASSHRDSRAEQYF. The chain joins TRBV4-1 to TRBJ2-7; the match to TRBD1 covers 7 bases. V lost 3 bases to trimming and J lost 6 bases; unmatched junction nucleotides: 8. This CDR3 spans 14 amino acids. Germline CDR1 reads MGHRA; CDR2 reads YSYEKL.

CDR3 nucleotide sequence: TGTGCCAGCAGCCTCGGACTAGCGGGAGGACATGAGCAGTTCTTC. This translates into CASSLGLAGGHEQFF. The J gene is TRBJ2-1, the V gene TRBV7-3; 14 bases are a match to TRBD2. The CDR3 has 15 amino acids. V trimming: 5 bases; J trimming: 8 bases; junction bases outside the gene matches: 5. Germline V gene lookup returns CDR1 SGHTA and CDR2 FQGTGA.

This rearrangement joins TRBV28 to TRBJ1-3; D is undetermined. CDR1 and CDR2 from the germline V gene are MDHEN and SYDVKM. The ends were cut back, 5 bases at V and 4 bases at J, with 9 bases in the middle. The CDR3 loop spans 13 amino acids. Written as DNA, the CDR3 is TGTGCCAGCAGTGGGCGGGTCGGAAACACCATATATTTT. Amino acid sequence: CASSGRVGNTIYF.

This clone was counted a single time. The chain uses TRBV5-6 and TRBJ1-2, with 10 bases lining up with TRBD1. Germline CDR1 SGHDT, CDR2 YYEEEE. V was clipped by 4 bases and J by 13 bases; unmatched bases: 13. The CDR3 loop spans 14 amino acids. The CDR3 protein is CASSPRKRQGAGTF. In nucleotides, the CDR3 is TGTGCCAGCAGCCCGCGGAAACGACAGGGGGCGGGCACCTTC.

The chain is built from TRBV3-1 (or the pseudogene TRBV3-2) and TRBJ2-7; maybe TRBD1 (5 bases). The CDR3 length is 14 residues. The V end lost 4 bases, the J end lost 1 base, and 11 bases lay between the germline ends. Looked up from germline, CDR1 is LGHDT and CDR2 is YNNKEL (reference sequence). As DNA, the CDR3 is TGTGCCAGCAGCCTCCAGGGTTGGTCCTACGAGCAGTACTTC. Its translation: CASSLQGWSYEQYF.

Remarks on this clone: The junction and the germline gene differ at one end; a read error may be behind it. V gene TRBV11-2 combines with J gene TRBJ2-7; D might be TRBD1 (6 bases). The CDR3 is made up of 13 amino acids. From germline, CDR1 is SGHAT and CDR2 FQNNGV. The DNA for the CDR3 is TGTGCCAGCAACTTAGGACAGACCTACGAGCAGTACTTC. Protein product: CASNLGQTYEQYF.

This chain uses TRBV7-9 with TRBJ2-5, with a tentative D call TRBD1 (6 bases). Germline CDR1 reads SEHNR; CDR2 reads FQNEAQ (reference sequence). Trimming left V 2 bases short and J 3 bases short, with 10 bases between. The CDR3 has 14 amino acids. In DNA form, the CDR3 reads TGTGCCAGCAGCTTAATGCGACAGGAAGAGACCCAGTACTTC. Protein product: CASSLMRQEETQYF.

This clone was counted only a few times. CDR3 coding DNA: TGTGCCAGCAGGGGACAGGGTAATCAGCCCCAGCATTTT. Protein: CASRGQGNQPQHF. The genes are TRBV25-1 and TRBJ1-5; TRBD1 matches at 9 bases. CDR1 is MGHDK and CDR2 is SYGVNS in the germline V gene. This CDR3 has 13 residues. Trimming took 6 bases from V and 4 from J; bases not matched to a gene: 1.

This clone has more than one count but fewer than ten. The chain recombines TRBV5-1 with TRBJ2-7, with TRBD1 matching 8 bases. The V gene end was trimmed by 3 bases and the J gene end by 3 bases; junction bases not matched to a gene: 5. The CDR3 is made up of 14 amino acids. Germline CDR1 and CDR2: SGHRS and YFSETQ. The CDR3 region is CASSWGQVGYEQYF. In DNA form, the CDR3 reads TGCGCCAGCAGCTGGGGACAGGTCGGCTACGAGCAGTACTTC.